This record covers a single TCR beta chain. Its antigen remains unidentified. The treatment denotes: oral pan-JAK inhibitor, 5-10 mg twice daily. The junction had 4 bases not matched to a gene; V was cut back by 2 bases and J by 7 bases. The CDR3 is 13 residues long. The germline gives CDR1 GTSNPN, CDR2 SVGIG (reference sequence). This sample is drawn from a study of CD8+ T cells in alopecia areata. RNA was isolated and reverse transcribed to cDNA, the sequencing template. Assay: immunoSEQ multiplex PCR; the TCRdb copy retains only in-frame clones and omits some. This sample carries over 150,000 clones, more than 45% of them seen once, and the ten largest clones take under 7%. Study-level findings and limits: Sequencing of scalp tissue also captures the resident alphabeta T cells of normal skin.

The chain uses TRBV30 and TRBJ2-1; 8 positions agree with TRBD1. The origin of this receptor is a human donor with alopecia areata. This material consisted of CD4+ T cells sorted from blood, taken at week 24, from a patient treated with tofacitinib. The CDR3 is CAWSTTGVNEQFF. The DNA of the CDR3 is TGTGCCTGGAGTACGACAGGGGTGAATGAGCAGTTCTTC.